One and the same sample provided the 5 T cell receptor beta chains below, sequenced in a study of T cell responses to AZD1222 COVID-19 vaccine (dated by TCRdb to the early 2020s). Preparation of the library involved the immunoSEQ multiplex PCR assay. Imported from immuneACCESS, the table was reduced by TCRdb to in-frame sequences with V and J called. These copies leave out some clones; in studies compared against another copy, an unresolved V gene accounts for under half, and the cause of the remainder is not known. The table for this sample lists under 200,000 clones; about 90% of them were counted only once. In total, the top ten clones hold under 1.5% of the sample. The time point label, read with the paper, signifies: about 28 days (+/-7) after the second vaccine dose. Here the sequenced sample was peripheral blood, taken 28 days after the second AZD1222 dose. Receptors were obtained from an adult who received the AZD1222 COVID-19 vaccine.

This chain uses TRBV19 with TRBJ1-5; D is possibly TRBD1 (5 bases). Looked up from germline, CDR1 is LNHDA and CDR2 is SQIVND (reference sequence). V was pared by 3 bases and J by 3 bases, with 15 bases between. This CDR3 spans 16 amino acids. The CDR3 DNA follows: TGTGCCAGTAGTATTATAGGGTCGGGGGTCAATCAGCCCCAGCATTTT. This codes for CASSIIGSGVNQPQHF.

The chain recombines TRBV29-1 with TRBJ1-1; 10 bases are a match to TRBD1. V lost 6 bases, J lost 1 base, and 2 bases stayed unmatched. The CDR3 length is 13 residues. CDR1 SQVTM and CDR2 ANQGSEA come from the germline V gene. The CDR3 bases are TGCAGCGTGGGGGACAGGGGGAACACTGAAGCTTTCTTT. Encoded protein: CSVGDRGNTEAFF.

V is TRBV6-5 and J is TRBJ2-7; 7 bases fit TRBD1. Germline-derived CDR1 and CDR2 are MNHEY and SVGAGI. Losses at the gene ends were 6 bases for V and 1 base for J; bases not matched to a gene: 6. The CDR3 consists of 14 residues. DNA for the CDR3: TGTGCCAGCAGGCCACAGGGGCTTTCCTACGAGCAGTACTTC. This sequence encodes CASRPQGLSYEQYF.

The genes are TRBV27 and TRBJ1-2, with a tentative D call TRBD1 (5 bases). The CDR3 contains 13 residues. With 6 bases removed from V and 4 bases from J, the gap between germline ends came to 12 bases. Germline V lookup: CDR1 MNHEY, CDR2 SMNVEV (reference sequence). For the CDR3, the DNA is TGTGCCAGCAGCCAGGGCGAGAGCTATGGCTACACCTTC. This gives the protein CASSQGESYGYTF.

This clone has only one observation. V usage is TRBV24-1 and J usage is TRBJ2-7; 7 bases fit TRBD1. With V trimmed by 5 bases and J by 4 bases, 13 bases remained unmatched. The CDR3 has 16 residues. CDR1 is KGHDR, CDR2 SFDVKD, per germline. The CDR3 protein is CATSGSTGQGEYEQYF. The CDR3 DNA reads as TGTGCCACCAGTGGTTCGACAGGTCAGGGGGAGTACGAGCAGTACTTC.